This is a list of T cell receptor beta chains from one sample in a study of CD8+ T cells in alopecia areata. Assay used: immunoSEQ multiplex PCR; TCRdb lists only in-frame clones, some missing. The repertoire holds 98,000 or so clones, with under 60% as singletons. Sample: NKG2D-low CD8+ T cells sorted from blood. These receptors came from a human donor with alopecia areata. Each CDR3 is given without its conserved first and last residue.

v_call cdr3_aa
TRBV4-2 ASSLPRQGNDNEQF
TRBV6-1 ASRVRQGSPYEQY
TRBV7-8 ASSPGTGGYNEQF
TRBV28 ASRDRGLGSRYGYT
TRBV9 ASSVEEKLF
TRBV19 ASSTTGTAYEQY
TRBV7-9 ASSLIGGLDEQY
TRBV28 ASSLGPDTQY
TRBV28 ASSLQGFDEQF
TRBV7-8 ASSLDSSYNEQF
TRBV19 ASSGAQYTGELF
TRBV9 ASSSDQNTEAF
TRBV29-1 SVAGREGSGANVLT
TRBV5-1 ASSPGTSGKDYNEQF
TRBV4-1 ASSQNLADQETQY
TRBV30 AWSVGSGTDTQY
TRBV11-2 ASSFHGEQF
TRBV6-5 ASSPGLEQY
TRBV27 ASSFNRVSEAF
TRBV11-2 ASSSRPGQGNTEAF
TRBV4-2 ASSPGPSGGNEQF
TRBV28 ASSSILLAYSEQF
TRBV15 ATSSPAGGVEQY
TRBV29-1 SVIGSENYGYT
TRBV5-6 ASSLVSPGLGNNEQF
TRBV7-6 ASSSGETQY
TRBV28 ASSLQGPSYEQY
TRBV25-1 ASSERPSGNTIY
TRBV7-4 ASSHCRRGRQETQY
TRBV27 ASSLSTSRADTQY
TRBV4-2 ASSPGTGGYNEQF
TRBV7-9 ASSSRDTAADTQY
TRBV5-1 ASNQGGELF
TRBV2 ASKDRVNQPQH
TRBV5-1 ASSLRGAVYEQY
TRBV4-2 ASSQDFPPLAGGPNEQF
TRBV29-1 SVAWGTEAF
TRBV4-2 ASSQGGTSGTYEQY
TRBV28 ASSFPPDEQY
TRBV28 ASSLYLDGHSNQPQH
TRBV5-1 ASSYPLGAEWGEQF
TRBV7-9 ASSSPDGNGYT
TRBV29-1 SVEDPDLFNEQY
TRBV2 ASRGGQGHEQF
TRBV27 ASSFGSPGGSYNEQF
TRBV27 ASNLHPQY
TRBV2 ASRGQGFVATGELF
TRBV2 ASSEIPGQWSGELF